This T cell receptor (beta chain) was recorded in a study of Ad26.COV2.S vaccination and SARS-CoV-2 variants. This clone has more than one count but fewer than ten. As yet, its antigen is unknown. Study conclusions and caveats: Placebo recipients showed lower spike-specific TCR breadth than vaccinees.

Here immunoSEQ multiplex PCR was the method, and the copy in TCRdb shows in-frame clones only, minus some. The sample records approximately 400,000 clones, 92% being singletons. CDR1 and CDR2 (germline): MGHRA, YSYEKL. This CDR3 is built from 14 residues. Trimming cost V 0 bases and J 8 bases, with 13 bases left between them. The clonotype was recovered from a human donor who had recovered from COVID-19. The starting material was peripheral blood, obtained after recovery from COVID-19. The J gene is TRBJ1-2, the V gene TRBV4-1; D perhaps matches TRBD1 (5 bases). This chain's CDR3 is CASSQERDRWGYTF. The CDR3 nucleotides are TGCGCCAGCAGCCAAGAAAGGGACCGATGGGGCTACACCTTC.